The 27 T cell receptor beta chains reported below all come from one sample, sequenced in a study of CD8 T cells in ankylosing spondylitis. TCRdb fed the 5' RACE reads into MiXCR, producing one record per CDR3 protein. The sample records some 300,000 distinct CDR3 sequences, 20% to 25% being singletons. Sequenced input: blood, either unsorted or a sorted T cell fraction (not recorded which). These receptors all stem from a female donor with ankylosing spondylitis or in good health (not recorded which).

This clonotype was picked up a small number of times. The CDR3 DNA reads TGCAGTGCTAGAGATCTGAGGCGGGAGGGGACCGGGGAGCTGTTTTTT. Translating gives CSARDLRREGTGELFF. V usage is TRBV20-1 and J usage is TRBJ2-2; TRBD2 matches 9 bases. The V gene end was trimmed by 0 bases and the J gene end by 5 bases; junction bases not matched to a gene: 7. CDR1 is DFQATT and CDR2 is SNEGSKA in the germline V gene (reference sequence). This CDR3 comprises 16 residues.

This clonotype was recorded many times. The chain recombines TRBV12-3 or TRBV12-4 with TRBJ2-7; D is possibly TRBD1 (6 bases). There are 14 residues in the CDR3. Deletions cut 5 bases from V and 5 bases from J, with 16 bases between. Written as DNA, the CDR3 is TGTGCCAGCAGTCCCCGACAGGAAGGCGACGAGCAGTACTTC. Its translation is CASSPRQEGDEQYF.

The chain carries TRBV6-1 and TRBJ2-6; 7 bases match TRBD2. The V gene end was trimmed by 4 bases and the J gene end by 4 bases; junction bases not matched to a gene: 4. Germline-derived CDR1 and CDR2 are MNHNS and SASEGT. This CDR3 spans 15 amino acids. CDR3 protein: CASSGTSSGANVLTF. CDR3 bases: TGTGCCAGCAGTGGGACTAGTTCGGGGGCCAACGTCCTGACTTTC.

CDR3 DNA sequence: TGTGCCACTCAGGAAGCGCCGGCCAACGTCCTGACTTTC. This sequence encodes CATQEAPANVLTF. V gene TRBV28 combines with J gene TRBJ2-6, with D uncertain. Looked up from germline, CDR1 is MDHEN and CDR2 is SYDVKM. The CDR3 spans 13 residues. The V gene lost 10 bases and the J gene lost 6 bases, with 13 bases spanning the gap.

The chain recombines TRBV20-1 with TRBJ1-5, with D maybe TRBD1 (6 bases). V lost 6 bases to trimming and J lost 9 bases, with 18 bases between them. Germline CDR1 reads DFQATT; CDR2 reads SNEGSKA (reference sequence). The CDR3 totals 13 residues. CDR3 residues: CSAPTGLGGPQHF. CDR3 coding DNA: TGCAGTGCCCCTACAGGGCTCGGGGGGCCCCAGCATTTT.

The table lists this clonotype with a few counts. The CDR3 DNA reads TGCGCCAGCAGCTTGGAAGGACTAGCGGGAAGCAATGAGCAGTTCTTC. Its protein is CASSLEGLAGSNEQFF. J is TRBJ2-1 and V is TRBV5-1; 12 bases line up with TRBD2. V was pared by 0 bases and J by 6 bases, with 4 bases of the junction left unmatched. Germline CDR1 reads SGHRS; CDR2 reads YFSETQ. The CDR3 contains 16 residues.

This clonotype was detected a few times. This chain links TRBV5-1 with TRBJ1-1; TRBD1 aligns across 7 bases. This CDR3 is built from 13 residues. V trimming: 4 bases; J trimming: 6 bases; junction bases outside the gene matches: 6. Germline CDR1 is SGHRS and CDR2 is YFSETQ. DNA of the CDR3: TGCGCCAGCAGCCGCGACAGGGTGTCTGAAGCTTTCTTT. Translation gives CASSRDRVSEAFF.

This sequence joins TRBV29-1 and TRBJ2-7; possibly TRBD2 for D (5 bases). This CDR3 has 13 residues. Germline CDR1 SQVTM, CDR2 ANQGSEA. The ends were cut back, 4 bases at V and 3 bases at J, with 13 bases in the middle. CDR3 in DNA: TGCAGCGTTGGTGGAGGCCGGGACTACGAGCAGTACTTC. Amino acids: CSVGGGRDYEQYF.

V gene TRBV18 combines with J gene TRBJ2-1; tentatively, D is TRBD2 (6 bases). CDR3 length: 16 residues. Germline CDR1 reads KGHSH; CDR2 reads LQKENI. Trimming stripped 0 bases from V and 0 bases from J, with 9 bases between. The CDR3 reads CASSPPGGPSYNEQFF. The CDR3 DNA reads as TGTGCCAGCTCACCACCGGGGGGTCCCTCCTACAATGAGCAGTTCTTC.

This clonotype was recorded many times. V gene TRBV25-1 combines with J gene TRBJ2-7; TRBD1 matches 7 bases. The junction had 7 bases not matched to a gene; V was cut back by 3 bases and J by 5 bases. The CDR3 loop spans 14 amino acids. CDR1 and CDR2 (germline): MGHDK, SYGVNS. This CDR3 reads CASSDRTGVDEQYF. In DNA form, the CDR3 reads TGTGCCAGCAGTGATAGGACAGGAGTCGACGAGCAGTACTTC.

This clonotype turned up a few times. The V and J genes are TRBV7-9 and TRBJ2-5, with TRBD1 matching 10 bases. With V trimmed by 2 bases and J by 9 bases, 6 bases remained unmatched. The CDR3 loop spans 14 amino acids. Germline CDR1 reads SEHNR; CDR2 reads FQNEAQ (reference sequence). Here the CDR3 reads CASSLLGTGVSQYF. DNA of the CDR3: TGTGCCAGCAGCTTACTGGGGACAGGGGTGTCCCAGTACTTC.

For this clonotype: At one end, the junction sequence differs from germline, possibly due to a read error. The CDR3 is CCARPMPGQGNTGELFF. The CDR3 DNA follows: TGCTGTGCTAGACCCATGCCGGGACAGGGGAACACCGGGGAGCTGTTTTTT. This rearrangement joins TRBV20-1 to TRBJ2-2, with TRBD1 matching 9 bases. The germline CDR1 and CDR2 sequences are DFQATT and SNEGSKA (reference sequence). The length of the CDR3 is 17 residues.

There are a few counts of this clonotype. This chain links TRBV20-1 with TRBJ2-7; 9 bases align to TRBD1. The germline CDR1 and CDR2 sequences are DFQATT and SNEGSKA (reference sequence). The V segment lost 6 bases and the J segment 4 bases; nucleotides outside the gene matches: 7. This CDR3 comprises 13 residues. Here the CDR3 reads CSALGDRAYEQYF. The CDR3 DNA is TGCAGTGCCCTTGGGGACAGGGCTTACGAGCAGTACTTC.

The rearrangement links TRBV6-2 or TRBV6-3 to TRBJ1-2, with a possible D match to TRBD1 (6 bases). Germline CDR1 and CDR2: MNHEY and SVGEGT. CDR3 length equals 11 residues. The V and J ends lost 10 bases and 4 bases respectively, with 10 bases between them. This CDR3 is CATTRGYGYTF. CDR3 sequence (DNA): TGTGCCACCACCAGGGGCTATGGCTACACCTTC.

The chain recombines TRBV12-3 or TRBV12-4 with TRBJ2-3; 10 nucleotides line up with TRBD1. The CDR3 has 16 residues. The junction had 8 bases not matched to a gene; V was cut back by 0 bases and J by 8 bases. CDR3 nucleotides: TGTGCCAGCAGTTTAGCGCAGGGACAGGGGTTGGGTACGCAGTATTTT. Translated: CASSLAQGQGLGTQYF.

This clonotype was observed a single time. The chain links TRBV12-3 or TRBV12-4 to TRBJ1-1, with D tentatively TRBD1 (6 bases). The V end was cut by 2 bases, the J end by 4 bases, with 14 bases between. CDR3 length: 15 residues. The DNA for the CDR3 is TGTGCCAGCAGTTTAAACGGGGGCTTGGGCACTGAAGCTTTCTTT. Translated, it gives CASSLNGGLGTEAFF.

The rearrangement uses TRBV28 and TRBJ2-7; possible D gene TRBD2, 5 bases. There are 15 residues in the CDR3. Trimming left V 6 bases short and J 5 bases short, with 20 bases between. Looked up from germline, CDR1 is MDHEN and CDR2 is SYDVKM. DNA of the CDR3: TGTGCCAGCAGCTCGAATATCCGGGGTATCCACGAGCAGTACTTC. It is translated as CASSSNIRGIHEQYF. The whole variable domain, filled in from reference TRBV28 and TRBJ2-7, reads DVKVTQSSRYLVKRTGEKVFLECVQDMDHENMFWYRQDPGLGLRLIYFSYDVKMKEKGDIPEGYSVSREKKERFSLILESASTNQTSMYLCASSSNIRGIHEQYFGPGTRLTVT.

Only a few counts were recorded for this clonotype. CDR3 protein: CASSRAPYGYTF. The CDR3 nucleotides are TGTGCCAGCAGCCGGGCTCCCTATGGCTACACCTTC. The chain employs TRBV12-3 or TRBV12-4 and TRBJ1-2; no clear D gene. V was trimmed by 6 bases and J by 4 bases, leaving 9 bases between them. The CDR3 has 12 amino acids.

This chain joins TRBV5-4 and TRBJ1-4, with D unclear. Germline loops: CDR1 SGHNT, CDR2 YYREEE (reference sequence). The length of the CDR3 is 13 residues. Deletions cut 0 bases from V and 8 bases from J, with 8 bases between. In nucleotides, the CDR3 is TGTGCCAGCAGCTTGGCAGCAGCGGAAAAACTGTTTTTT. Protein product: CASSLAAAEKLFF.

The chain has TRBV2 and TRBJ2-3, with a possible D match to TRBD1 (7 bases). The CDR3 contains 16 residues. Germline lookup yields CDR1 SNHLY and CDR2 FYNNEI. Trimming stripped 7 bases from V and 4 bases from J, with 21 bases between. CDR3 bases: TGTGCCAGCATTCGGGAGACAGGGTCCTTCCCAGATACGCAGTATTTT. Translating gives CASIRETGSFPDTQYF.

The CDR3 loop is CAWDRTGGYEQYF. As DNA, the CDR3 is TGTGCCTGGGATAGGACAGGGGGCTACGAGCAGTACTTC. The chain recombines TRBV30 with TRBJ2-7, with TRBD1 matching 10 bases. The CDR3 loop spans 13 amino acids. The V segment lost 5 bases and the J segment 3 bases; nucleotides outside the gene matches: 4. Germline V gene lookup returns CDR1 GTSNPN and CDR2 SVGIG (reference sequence).

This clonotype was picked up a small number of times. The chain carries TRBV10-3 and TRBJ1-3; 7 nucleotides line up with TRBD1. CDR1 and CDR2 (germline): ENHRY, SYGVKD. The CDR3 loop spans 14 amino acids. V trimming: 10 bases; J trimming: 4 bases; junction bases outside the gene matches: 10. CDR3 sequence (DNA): TGTGCCACCCAGACAGGGATCCGAGGAAACACCATATATTTT. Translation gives CATQTGIRGNTIYF.

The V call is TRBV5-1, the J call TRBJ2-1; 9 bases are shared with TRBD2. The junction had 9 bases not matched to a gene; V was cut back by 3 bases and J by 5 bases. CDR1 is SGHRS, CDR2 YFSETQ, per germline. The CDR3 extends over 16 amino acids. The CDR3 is CASSSSGGRANNEQFF. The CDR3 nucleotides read TGCGCCAGCAGCTCATCGGGCGGGAGGGCCAACAATGAGCAGTTCTTC.

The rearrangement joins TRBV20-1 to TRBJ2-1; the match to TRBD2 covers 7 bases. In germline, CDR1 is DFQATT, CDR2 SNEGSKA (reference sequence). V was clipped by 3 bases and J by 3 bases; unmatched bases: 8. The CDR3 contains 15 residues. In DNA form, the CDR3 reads TGCAGTGCTAGTCGCCTAGCGGACAACTACAATGAGCAGTTCTTC. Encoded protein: CSASRLADNYNEQFF.

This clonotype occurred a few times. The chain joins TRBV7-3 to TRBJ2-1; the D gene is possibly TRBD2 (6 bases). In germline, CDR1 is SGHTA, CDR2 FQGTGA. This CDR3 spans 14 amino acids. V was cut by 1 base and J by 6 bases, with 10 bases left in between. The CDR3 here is CASSLMASVNEQFF. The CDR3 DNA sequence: TGTGCCAGCAGCTTAATGGCTAGCGTCAATGAGCAGTTCTTC.

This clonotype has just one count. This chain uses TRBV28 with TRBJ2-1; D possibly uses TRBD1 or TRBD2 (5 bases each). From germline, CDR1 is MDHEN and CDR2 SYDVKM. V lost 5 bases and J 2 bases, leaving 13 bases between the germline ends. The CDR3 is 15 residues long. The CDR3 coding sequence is TGTGCCAGCAGTCCCGGGACCTCGACCTACAATGAGCAGTTCTTC. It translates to CASSPGTSTYNEQFF. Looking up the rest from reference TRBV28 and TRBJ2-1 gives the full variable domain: DVKVTQSSRYLVKRTGEKVFLECVQDMDHENMFWYRQDPGLGLRLIYFSYDVKMKEKGDIPEGYSVSREKKERFSLILESASTNQTSMYLCASSPGTSTYNEQFFGPGTRLTVL.

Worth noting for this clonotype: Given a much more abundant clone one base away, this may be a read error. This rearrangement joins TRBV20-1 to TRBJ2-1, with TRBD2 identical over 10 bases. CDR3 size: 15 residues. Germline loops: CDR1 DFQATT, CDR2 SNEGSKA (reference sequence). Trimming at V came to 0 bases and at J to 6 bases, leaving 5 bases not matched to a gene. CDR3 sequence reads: CSARDPSGSINEQFF. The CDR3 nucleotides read TGCAGTGCTAGAGATCCTAGCGGGAGTATCAATGAGCAGTTCTTC.